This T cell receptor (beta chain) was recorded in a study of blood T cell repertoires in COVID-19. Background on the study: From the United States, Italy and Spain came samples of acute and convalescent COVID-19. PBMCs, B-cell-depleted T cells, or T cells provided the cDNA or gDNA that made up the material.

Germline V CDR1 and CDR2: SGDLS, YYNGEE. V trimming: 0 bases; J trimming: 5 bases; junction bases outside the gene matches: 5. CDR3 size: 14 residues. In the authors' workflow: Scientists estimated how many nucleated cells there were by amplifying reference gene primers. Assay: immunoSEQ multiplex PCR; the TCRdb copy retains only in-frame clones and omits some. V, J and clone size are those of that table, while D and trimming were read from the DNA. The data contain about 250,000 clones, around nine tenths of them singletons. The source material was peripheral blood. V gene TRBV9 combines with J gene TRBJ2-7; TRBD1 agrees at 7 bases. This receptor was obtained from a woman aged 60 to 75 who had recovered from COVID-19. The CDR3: CASSVALGGNEQYF. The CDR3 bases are TGTGCCAGCAGCGTAGCTCTAGGGGGCAACGAGCAGTACTTC.